This TCR beta chain was profiled in a study of shared T cell receptors in the human thymus. This clone was picked up a small number of times. TCRdb's table, derived via immunoSEQ multiplex PCR, lists solely in-frame clones and lacks some. The table has about 500,000 clones, 70% to 80% seen once; the top ten hold around 0.013%. The ends lost 2 bases at V and 5 bases at J; junction bases unmatched: 10. The CDR3 contains 16 residues. Germline V gene data show CDR1 as SGHNT and CDR2 as YYREEE (reference sequence). These data were likewise used in another study, on human thymus T cells. Per that paper: Surgeons resected thymus tissue during corrective heart surgery. Highly overlapping thymic repertoires among unrelated individuals were reported in related research.

Sequenced input: thymocytes. The source of this sequence is a boy younger than two with a congenital heart defect. This sequence joins TRBV5-4 and TRBJ2-5; 9 bases agree with TRBD1. Here the CDR3 reads CASSLPGQGLLETQYF. The DNA of the CDR3 is TGTGCCAGCAGCTTACCCGGACAGGGGCTTTTGGAGACCCAGTACTTC.